Presented here are 23 T cell receptor beta chains from one specimen sequenced in a study of memory CD4+ T cells and cytomegalovirus serostatus. Method: immunoSEQ multiplex PCR; TCRdb's copy keeps in-frame clones and lacks some. The sample shows some 87,000 clones, 80% of them seen only once. Single viable CD3+CD4+CD8-CD45RO+ cells were sorted as the memory CD4+ T cells. The sequenced sample consisted of memory CD4+ T cells from blood. These receptors all come from an adult in good health and CMV-seropositive.

V is TRBV5-1 and J is TRBJ2-5; maybe TRBD1 (5 bases). CDR1 and CDR2 (germline): SGHRS, YFSETQ. V lost 2 bases and J lost 5, with 7 bases in between. The CDR3 length is 12 residues. CDR3 DNA sequence: TGCGCCAGCAGCTTCGACAGTGAGACCCAGTACTTC. Translating it yields CASSFDSETQYF.

This clone was counted between two and nine times. The rearrangement uses TRBV4-2 and TRBJ1-1; D possibly corresponds to TRBD1 (6 bases). Germline CDR1 is LGHNA and CDR2 is YNFKEQ. The CDR3 loop spans 14 amino acids. The germline V and J ends were trimmed by 4 bases and 5 bases, with 14 bases remaining between them. CDR3 in amino acids: CASSRTRGGTEAFF. Written as DNA, the CDR3 is TGTGCCAGCAGCCGTACCAGGGGAGGAACTGAAGCTTTCTTT.

The genes are TRBV11-2 and TRBJ1-2, with D uncertain. Looked up from germline, CDR1 is SGHAT and CDR2 is FQNNGV. The CDR3 is made up of 13 amino acids. V was cut by 0 bases and J by 1 base, with 3 bases left in between. The CDR3 spells CASSLDSNYGYTF. CDR3 nucleotide sequence: TGTGCCAGCAGCTTAGACAGTAACTATGGCTACACCTTC. Looking up the rest from reference TRBV11-2 and TRBJ1-2 gives the full variable domain: EAGVAQSPRYKIIEKRQSVAFWCNPISGHATLYWYQQILGQGPKLLIQFQNNGVVDDSQLPKDRFSAERLKGVDSTLKIQPAKLEDSAVYLCASSLDSNYGYTFGSGTRLTVV.

This sequence joins TRBV7-2 and TRBJ2-6, with D uncertain. CDR3 length: 18 amino acids. Trimming took 3 bases from V and 0 from J, leaving 15 bases between them. The germline gives CDR1 SGHTA, CDR2 FQGNSA. This CDR3 reads CASSLAGQASSGANVLTF. CDR3 nucleotide sequence: TGTGCCAGCAGCTTGGCAGGCCAGGCAAGCTCTGGGGCCAACGTCCTGACTTTC. The full variable domain, its missing parts supplied by reference TRBV7-2 and TRBJ2-6, is GAGVSQSPSNKVTEKGKDVELRCDPISGHTALYWYRQSLGQGLEFLIYFQGNSAPDKSGLPSDRFSAERTGGSVSTLTIQRTQQEDSAVYLCASSLAGQASSGANVLTFGAGSRLTVL.

The gene calls are TRBV9 and TRBJ2-1; 8 nucleotides align to TRBD2. The trim removed 0 bases at V and 10 bases at J, leaving 9 bases unmatched. The CDR3 loop spans 15 amino acids. The V gene's germline CDR1 is SGDLS and CDR2 YYNGEE. The CDR3 region is CASSVDGRAQEEQFF. CDR3 DNA sequence: TGTGCCAGCAGCGTAGACGGGAGGGCCCAGGAGGAGCAGTTCTTC. The variable domain in full, completed from reference TRBV9 and TRBJ2-1, reads DSGVTQTPKHLITATGQRVTLRCSPRSGDLSVYWYQQSLDQGLQFLIQYYNGEERAKGNILERFSAQQFPDLHSELNLSSLELGDSALYFCASSVDGRAQEEQFFGPGTRLTVL.

The gene calls are TRBV9 and TRBJ2-7; D call uncertain. In germline, CDR1 is SGDLS, CDR2 YYNGEE. The CDR3 extends over 14 amino acids. Between the trimmed V and J ends, which lost 2 bases and 2 bases, there was a span of 11 bases. CDR3 loop: CASSVDFLTYEQYF. In nucleotides, the CDR3 is TGTGCCAGCAGCGTCGACTTCCTTACCTACGAGCAGTACTTC.

This clone was detected only once. This rearrangement joins TRBV5-1 to TRBJ2-5; 12 bases agree with TRBD2. The CDR3 extends over 18 amino acids. Germline lookup yields CDR1 SGHRS and CDR2 YFSETQ. The V gene end was trimmed by 7 bases and the J gene end by 7 bases; junction bases not matched to a gene: 20. CDR3 DNA: TGCGCCAGCGACCAATCACCCGGGACTAGCGGGTTCCGGGGGACCCAGTACTTC. Translation: CASDQSPGTSGFRGTQYF.

This chain uses TRBV7-9 with TRBJ1-2, with D tentatively TRBD1 (5 bases). Trimming took 6 bases from V and 3 from J, leaving 14 bases between them. This CDR3 contains 14 residues. The germline gives CDR1 SEHNR, CDR2 FQNEAQ (reference sequence). CDR3 sequence (DNA): TGTGCCAGCAGTCCCGACAGACTATACTATGGCTACACCTTC. It encodes CASSPDRLYYGYTF.

V usage is TRBV9 and J usage is TRBJ2-1; 10 nucleotides line up with TRBD2. V dropped 4 bases and J dropped 4; count of bases not matched to a gene: 5. The length of the CDR3 is 15 residues. Germline V gene data show CDR1 as SGDLS and CDR2 as YYNGEE. The CDR3 sequence is CASSTRTSGYNEQFF. The CDR3 DNA reads as TGTGCCAGCAGCACCCGGACTAGCGGTTACAATGAGCAGTTCTTC.

The rearrangement uses TRBV27 and TRBJ2-7, with unresolved D. This CDR3 comprises 11 residues. Trimming shortened V by 2 bases and J by 5 bases, and 4 bases separated the two germline ends. In germline, CDR1 is MNHEY, CDR2 SMNVEV (reference sequence). The CDR3 is CASSLGNEQYF. CDR3 nucleotides: TGTGCCAGCAGTTTAGGAAACGAGCAGTACTTC.

The sample holds one count of this clone. The chain combines TRBV6-5 with TRBJ2-7; TRBD1 agrees at 9 bases. Germline V gives CDR1 MNHEY, CDR2 SVGAGI. CDR3 length: 14 residues. The trim removed 4 bases at V and 4 bases at J, leaving 5 bases unmatched. The CDR3 region is CASSFRDREYEQYF. The DNA of the CDR3 is TGTGCCAGCAGTTTCCGGGACAGGGAGTACGAGCAGTACTTC.

This chain connects TRBV28 to TRBJ1-5, with TRBD1 identical over 7 bases. CDR3 length: 18 amino acids. Germline CDR1 reads MDHEN; CDR2 reads SYDVKM. V lost 1 base, J lost 3 bases, and 12 bases stayed unmatched. CDR3 protein: CASSLYANQGTANQPQHF. The CDR3 DNA reads TGTGCCAGCAGTTTATATGCCAACCAGGGGACAGCCAATCAGCCCCAGCATTTT.

This clone has just a few counts. The J gene is TRBJ1-2, the V gene TRBV2; D uncertain. Trimming took off 8 bases at V and 4 bases at J, with 23 bases between the two ends. Germline assignment: CDR1 SNHLY and CDR2 FYNNEI. The CDR3 has 16 amino acids. CDR3 sequence: CASAAGGTESPYGYTF. In nucleotides, the CDR3 is TGTGCCAGCGCCGCGGGAGGCACCGAATCCCCCTATGGCTACACCTTC.

This clone was seen a single time. J is TRBJ1-3 and V is TRBV7-8; D not resolved. Germline V CDR1 and CDR2: SGHVS, FQNEAQ. The CDR3 consists of 15 residues. V dropped 5 bases and J dropped 0 bases, with 11 bases sitting between them. The CDR3 protein is CASSPSGRSGNTIYF. In nucleotides, the CDR3 is TGTGCCAGCAGCCCCTCCGGCCGCTCTGGAAACACCATATATTTT.

This chain links TRBV5-4 with TRBJ2-6; D unresolved. Deletions cut 1 base from V and 2 bases from J, with 13 bases between. The CDR3 has 17 residues. CDR1 and CDR2 (germline): SGHNT, YYREEE (reference sequence). CDR3 bases: TGTGCCAGCAGCTTGAACTTTTATTCTGCTGGGGCCAACGTCCTGACTTTC. Amino acids: CASSLNFYSAGANVLTF.

V usage is TRBV10-3 and J usage is TRBJ2-5; D possibly matches TRBD1 or TRBD2 (6 bases each). Trimming left V 5 bases short and J 4 bases short, with 17 bases between. Germline V gene data show CDR1 as ENHRY and CDR2 as SYGVKD. The length of the CDR3 is 15 residues. DNA of the CDR3: TGTGCCATCAGTAGGGCAGGGGACTTAGGAGAGACCCAGTACTTC. This translates into CAISRAGDLGETQYF.

V is TRBV6-1 and J is TRBJ1-1; 7 bases map to TRBD1. The germline CDR1 and CDR2 sequences are MNHNS and SASEGT. Trimming at V came to 5 bases and at J to 3 bases, leaving 6 bases not matched to a gene. There are 14 residues in the CDR3. The CDR3 is CASSSTGRDTEAFF. The CDR3, as DNA: TGTGCCAGCAGTTCGACAGGGCGTGACACTGAAGCTTTCTTT.

This clone was seen just once. V usage is TRBV7-9 and J usage is TRBJ2-3; TRBD2 agrees at 13 bases. The length of the CDR3 is 18 residues. Germline V gene lookup returns CDR1 SEHNR and CDR2 FQNEAQ (reference sequence). The V gene end was trimmed by 1 base and the J gene end by 1 base; junction bases not matched to a gene: 5. The CDR3 spells CASSLVGGLAGRTDTQYF. The CDR3 region has the DNA TGTGCCAGCAGCTTAGTCGGGGGACTAGCGGGACGCACAGATACGCAGTATTTT. The full variable domain, with the rest looked up from reference TRBV7-9 and TRBJ2-3, is DTGVSQNPRHKITKRGQNVTFRCDPISEHNRLYWYRQTLGQGPEFLTYFQNEAQLEKSRLLSDRFSAERPKGSFSTLEIQRTEQGDSAMYLCASSLVGGLAGRTDTQYFGPGTRLTVL.

The table lists this clone with many counts. The chain uses TRBV4-1 and TRBJ1-5; no firm D call. The CDR3 consists of 13 residues. V lost 4 bases and J lost 0, with 4 bases in between. Germline lookup yields CDR1 MGHRA and CDR2 YSYEKL. CDR3 region: CASSPDSNQPQHF. The CDR3 DNA follows: TGCGCCAGCAGCCCCGATAGCAATCAGCCCCAGCATTTT.

V and J are TRBV9 and TRBJ1-1; D not resolved. V gave up 5 bases and J gave up 0 bases, with 8 bases separating them. CDR1 is SGDLS and CDR2 is YYNGEE in the germline V gene. CDR3 size: 13 residues. The CDR3 reads CASSAGLNTEAFF. The CDR3 region has the DNA TGTGCCAGCAGTGCCGGCCTGAACACTGAAGCTTTCTTT.

The V gene is TRBV5-1, the J gene TRBJ1-4; D unclear. The CDR3 totals 16 residues. Germline V lookup: CDR1 SGHRS, CDR2 YFSETQ. V was clipped by 1 base and J by 0 bases, with 10 bases between them. The CDR3 region has the DNA TGCGCCAGCAGCTTGCAGGCACTAGCAACTAATGAAAAACTGTTTTTT. It translates to CASSLQALATNEKLFF.

J is TRBJ2-1 and V is TRBV11-1; the D is unclear. V lost 5 bases, J lost 5 bases, and 19 bases lay in between. The CDR3 length is 16 residues. Germline CDR1 SGHAT, CDR2 FQDESV (reference sequence). This CDR3 reads CASSAAGRWLDNEQFF. The CDR3 nucleotides are TGTGCCAGCAGCGCCGCAGGCAGGTGGTTAGACAATGAGCAGTTCTTC.

This chain joins TRBV6-6 and TRBJ1-2; no clear D. CDR3 length equals 12 residues. Per the germline V gene, CDR1 is MNHNY and CDR2 is SVGAGI (reference sequence). The ends were cut back, 3 bases at V and 5 bases at J, with 7 bases in the middle. The CDR3 loop is CASSYIDYGYTF. The CDR3, as DNA: TGTGCCAGCAGTTATATAGATTATGGCTACACCTTC.